The 29 T cell receptor beta chains in this list originate from one sample, sequenced in a study of blood T cell repertoires in COVID-19. TCRdb keeps only in-frame clones here, not all; method: immunoSEQ multiplex PCR. This sample yields about 300,000 clones, of which around 87% are seen a single time; over 1% belongs to the top ten. Material for sequencing was peripheral blood. The receptor set was obtained from a man between 65 and 79 years old with acute or convalescent COVID-19.

The V gene is TRBV7-3, the J gene TRBJ2-1; a weak D match, TRBD2 (6 bases). Germline CDR1 SGHTA, CDR2 FQGTGA. This CDR3 is built from 15 residues. V lost 1 base and J lost 9, with 16 bases in between. The CDR3 protein is CASSLSRDLGGEQFF. CDR3 coding DNA: TGTGCCAGCAGCTTAAGCCGGGACCTGGGGGGTGAGCAGTTCTTC.

The rearrangement joins TRBV28 to TRBJ1-4; 7 bases are a match to TRBD1. This CDR3 has 15 residues. CDR1 and CDR2 (germline): MDHEN, SYDVKM. Germline trimming cut 3 bases from V and 4 bases from J; bases unmatched to any gene: 5. The CDR3 nucleotides read TGTGCCAGCAGTTTCGTGACAGGGAGTAATGAAAAACTGTTTTTT. The encoded protein is CASSFVTGSNEKLFF.

This chain joins TRBV6-2 or TRBV6-3 and TRBJ1-4; 7 bases align to TRBD1. The CDR3 runs 16 residues. V lost 0 bases, J lost 1 base, and 2 bases stayed unmatched. Germline V gene lookup returns CDR1 MNHEY and CDR2 SVGEGT. The chain's CDR3 is CASSYSPGGTNEKLFF. Written as DNA, the CDR3 is TGTGCCAGCAGTTACTCGCCAGGGGGAACTAATGAAAAACTGTTTTTT.

V gene TRBV6-5 combines with J gene TRBJ1-3; D is uncertain. Trimming cost V 7 bases and J 1 base, with 11 bases left between them. CDR3 size: 14 residues. Germline values: CDR1 MNHEY, CDR2 SVGAGI. Written as DNA, the CDR3 is TGTGCCAGCACCGGTCGGGGTTCTGGAAACACCATATATTTT. Protein product: CASTGRGSGNTIYF.

The chain links TRBV6-2 or TRBV6-3 to TRBJ2-2; 11 positions agree with TRBD2. V trimming: 2 bases; J trimming: 2 bases; junction bases outside the gene matches: 4. The CDR3 spans 17 residues. Germline assignment: CDR1 MNHEY and CDR2 SVGEGT. CDR3 nucleotides: TGTGCCAGCAGTTACACTAGCGGGGGCCGTAACACCGGGGAGCTGTTTTTT. Encoded protein: CASSYTSGGRNTGELFF.

V usage is TRBV5-1 and J usage is TRBJ1-1; the D is unclear. The CDR3 length is 13 residues. Germline V gene sequence: CDR1 SGHRS, CDR2 YFSETQ. Between the trimmed V and J ends, which lost 4 bases and 6 bases, there was a span of 13 bases. The CDR3: CASSMDPMAEAFF. The CDR3 DNA reads as TGCGCCAGCAGCATGGACCCTATGGCTGAAGCTTTCTTT.

The V gene is TRBV20-1, the J gene TRBJ2-1; TRBD1 agrees at 8 bases. The germline gives CDR1 DFQATT, CDR2 SNEGSKA (reference sequence). Losses at the gene ends were 3 bases for V and 7 bases for J; bases not matched to a gene: 5. CDR3 length: 13 residues. CDR3 amino acids: CSASSQGANEQFF. The CDR3 coding sequence is TGCAGTGCTAGTAGTCAGGGGGCAAATGAGCAGTTCTTC.

This clone showed up just once. This sequence joins TRBV6-2 or TRBV6-3 and TRBJ2-1; 11 bases align to TRBD1. With 2 bases clipped from V and 8 bases from J, the junction kept 5 bases outside the gene matches. The CDR3 is 15 amino acids. CDR1 is MNHEY, CDR2 SVGEGT, per germline. CDR3 amino acids: CASSYRTGGFHEQFF. The CDR3, as DNA: TGTGCCAGCAGTTACCGGACAGGGGGCTTCCATGAGCAGTTCTTC.

CDR3 DNA: TGCGCCAGCGGGGACAGGGGGTCCTACGAGCAGTACTTC. Amino acid sequence: CASGDRGSYEQYF. The V gene is TRBV10-1, the J gene TRBJ2-7; TRBD1 matches at 11 bases. Trimming removed 8 bases from V and 1 base from J; junction bases left unmatched: 1. In germline, CDR1 is WNHNN, CDR2 SYGVQD (reference sequence). This CDR3 spans 13 amino acids.

This chain links TRBV3-1 (or the pseudogene TRBV3-2) with TRBJ1-5; 10 bases agree with TRBD1. Trimming cost V 3 bases and J 7 bases; bases outside gene matches: 6. CDR3 length: 15 amino acids. Germline V lookup: CDR1 LGHDT, CDR2 YNNKEL (reference sequence). The CDR3 sequence is CASSQGQGLEQPQHF. The DNA of the CDR3 is TGTGCCAGCAGCCAGGGACAGGGGTTGGAGCAGCCCCAGCATTTT.

This chain links TRBV6-6 with TRBJ2-5, with 8 bases lining up with TRBD1. J gave up 2 bases and V 2 bases, and 7 bases lay outside the gene matches. CDR1 is MNHNY, CDR2 SVGAGI, per germline (reference sequence). The length of the CDR3 is 16 residues. CDR3 in amino acids: CASSYGQGAKQETQYF. CDR3 DNA sequence: TGTGCCAGCAGTTACGGCCAGGGGGCCAAACAAGAGACCCAGTACTTC.

The genes are TRBV6-5 and TRBJ2-5; D is undetermined. The V end was cut by 6 bases, the J end by 3 bases, with 11 bases between. The CDR3 totals 13 residues. Germline V CDR1 and CDR2: MNHEY, SVGAGI. The CDR3 region is CASRPVGEETQYF. The CDR3 DNA sequence: TGTGCCAGCAGACCGGTGGGCGAAGAGACCCAGTACTTC.

This clone was counted a single time. The genes are TRBV18 and TRBJ2-7, with 8 bases matching TRBD1. The length of the CDR3 is 15 residues. The V gene end was trimmed by 5 bases and the J gene end by 5 bases; junction bases not matched to a gene: 11. Germline CDR1 KGHSH, CDR2 LQKENI. The CDR3 is CASSRQGTGSHEQYF. The CDR3 DNA follows: TGTGCCAGCTCAAGACAGGGGACGGGGTCGCACGAGCAGTACTTC.

This clone is a singleton in its sample. This sequence joins TRBV6-5 and TRBJ1-1, with 7 bases identical to TRBD1. The V segment lost 7 bases and the J segment 0 bases; nucleotides outside the gene matches: 5. Germline assignment: CDR1 MNHEY and CDR2 SVGAGI. This CDR3 comprises 14 residues. CDR3 loop: CASTQGTLNTEAFF. The CDR3 coding sequence is TGTGCCAGCACACAGGGGACCTTGAACACTGAAGCTTTCTTT.

This rearrangement joins TRBV18 to TRBJ2-1; perhaps TRBD1 as D (5 bases). The germline V and J ends were trimmed by 2 bases and 0 bases, with 8 bases remaining between them. The CDR3 sequence is 15 residues long. Germline values: CDR1 KGHSH, CDR2 LQKENI. The CDR3 bases are TGTGCCAGCTCACCAGGGCAGGGCTCCTACAATGAGCAGTTCTTC. Its translation is CASSPGQGSYNEQFF. The complete variable domain, with remaining parts taken from reference TRBV18 and TRBJ2-1, reads NAGVMQNPRHLVRRRGQEARLRCSPMKGHSHVYWYRQLPEEGLKFMVYLQKENIIDESGMPKERFSAEFPKEGPSILRIQQVVRGDSAAYFCASSPGQGSYNEQFFGPGTRLTVL.

V usage is TRBV5-1 and J usage is TRBJ2-1, with TRBD1 matching over 12 bases. The germline CDR1 and CDR2 sequences are SGHRS and YFSETQ. The CDR3 consists of 14 residues. Trimming cost V 2 bases and J 8 bases; bases outside gene matches: 2. The CDR3 loop is CASSFGTGGDEQFF. DNA of the CDR3: TGCGCCAGCAGCTTCGGGACAGGGGGCGATGAGCAGTTCTTC.

The chain combines TRBV19 with TRBJ2-7; perhaps TRBD1 as D (6 bases). CDR1 is LNHDA and CDR2 is SQIVND in the germline V gene (reference sequence). The CDR3 consists of 16 residues. Deletions cut 2 bases from V and 3 bases from J, with 17 bases between. CDR3 sequence (DNA): TGTGCCAGTAGTATATCATTGGGGGCAAGTATCTACGAGCAGTACTTC. As protein: CASSISLGASIYEQYF.

The rearrangement uses TRBV9 and TRBJ2-1; TRBD2 aligns across 7 bases. Trimming took 1 base from V and 8 from J; bases not matched to a gene: 6. Germline CDR1 SGDLS, CDR2 YYNGEE. This CDR3 spans 14 amino acids. Written as DNA, the CDR3 is TGTGCCAGCAGCGTATCTGGGAGGGTCGATGAGCAGTTCTTC. This encodes CASSVSGRVDEQFF. The full variable domain, rest sourced from reference TRBV9 and TRBJ2-1, is DSGVTQTPKHLITATGQRVTLRCSPRSGDLSVYWYQQSLDQGLQFLIQYYNGEERAKGNILERFSAQQFPDLHSELNLSSLELGDSALYFCASSVSGRVDEQFFGPGTRLTVL.

This chain links TRBV11-3 with TRBJ2-3; D may be TRBD1 (5 bases). Trimming removed 5 bases at V and 7 bases at J, with 10 bases between. CDR1 is SGHNT, CDR2 YENEEA, per germline. The CDR3 length is 12 residues. CDR3 bases: TGTGCCAGCAGCGCCGACAGAAATACGCAGTATTTT. Translated, it gives CASSADRNTQYF.

The chain joins TRBV2 to TRBJ1-1; D uncertain. V was trimmed by 7 bases and J by 2 bases, leaving 5 bases between them. This CDR3 contains 11 residues. Germline V CDR1 and CDR2: SNHLY, FYNNEI. CDR3 coding DNA: TGTGCCAGCATGGCAAACACTGAAGCTTTCTTT. Translating it yields CASMANTEAFF.

This rearrangement joins TRBV9 to TRBJ2-3; 7 nucleotides agree with TRBD2. CDR3 size: 16 residues. The germline gives CDR1 SGDLS, CDR2 YYNGEE. V lost 3 bases, J lost 1 base, and 8 bases stayed unmatched. CDR3 DNA sequence: TGTGCCAGCAGCGCGATGTGGGCGGGAGGCACAGATACGCAGTATTTT. Translating it yields CASSAMWAGGTDTQYF. Combining the CDR3 with reference TRBV9 and TRBJ2-3 gives the whole variable domain DSGVTQTPKHLITATGQRVTLRCSPRSGDLSVYWYQQSLDQGLQFLIQYYNGEERAKGNILERFSAQQFPDLHSELNLSSLELGDSALYFCASSAMWAGGTDTQYFGPGTRLTVL.

In this sample, this clone turned up once. This chain uses TRBV4-1 with TRBJ2-5; possibly TRBD1 for D (6 bases). There are 15 residues in the CDR3. The V gene's germline CDR1 is MGHRA and CDR2 YSYEKL. Trimming took 3 bases from V and 0 from J, leaving 11 bases between them. The CDR3 protein is CASSQAGTNQETQYF. In DNA form, the CDR3 reads TGCGCCAGCAGCCAGGCCGGGACAAACCAAGAGACCCAGTACTTC.

This clone was detected only a few times. The chain carries TRBV7-9 and TRBJ1-1; no firm D call. Trimming stripped 5 bases from V and 4 bases from J, with 5 bases between. The CDR3 is made up of 11 amino acids. In germline, CDR1 is SEHNR, CDR2 FQNEAQ (reference sequence). The CDR3 nucleotides read TGTGCCAGCAGCCGGGGCACTGAAGCTTTCTTT. This codes for CASSRGTEAFF.

The rearrangement uses TRBV2 and TRBJ2-5; 15 bases are a match to TRBD2. Germline V CDR1 and CDR2: SNHLY, FYNNEI. The CDR3 runs to 18 residues. V lost 4 bases to trimming and J lost 1 base; unmatched junction nucleotides: 7. The CDR3 DNA sequence: TGTGCCAGCAGTGCCCCGGGACTAGCGGGGGGACTCCAAGAGACCCAGTACTTC. Translation: CASSAPGLAGGLQETQYF.

The gene calls are TRBV6-5 and TRBJ1-3; D remains ambiguous. This CDR3 has 14 amino acids. Per the germline V gene, CDR1 is MNHEY and CDR2 is SVGAGI. V lost 7 bases and J lost 2, with 12 bases in between. In nucleotides, the CDR3 is TGTGCCAGCATCTCGAGCAGGCCTGGAAACACCATATATTTT. Translation: CASISSRPGNTIYF.

The chain carries TRBV19 and TRBJ1-5; maybe TRBD1 (6 bases). CDR3 length: 16 amino acids. Germline assignment: CDR1 LNHDA and CDR2 SQIVND (reference sequence). V was cut by 9 bases and J by 2 bases, with 20 bases left in between. CDR3 loop: CASRPQTGSGNQPQHF. For the CDR3, the DNA is TGTGCCAGCCGTCCTCAAACAGGGTCGGGCAATCAGCCCCAGCATTTT.

The genes are TRBV10-1 and TRBJ2-3; 9 bases map to TRBD1. This CDR3 contains 14 residues. Trimming cost V 8 bases and J 5 bases; bases outside gene matches: 8. Germline-derived CDR1 and CDR2 are WNHNN and SYGVQD (reference sequence). CDR3 sequence: CASGGQGTLDTQYF. CDR3 DNA: TGCGCCAGCGGCGGACAGGGGACCCTAGATACGCAGTATTTT.

A word on this clone: Other DNA sequences from this sample encode an identical CDR3 as well. The chain carries TRBV29-1 and TRBJ1-3; 8 nucleotides agree with TRBD1. Trimming took 6 bases from V and 4 from J; bases not matched to a gene: 8. Germline CDR1 is SQVTM and CDR2 is ANQGSEA. The CDR3 has 14 residues. The CDR3 spells CSVVVQGAGNTIYF. The CDR3 DNA reads as TGCAGCGTCGTAGTTCAGGGGGCCGGAAACACCATATATTTT.

V is TRBV27 and J is TRBJ2-3; TRBD2 matches 12 bases. V gave up 7 bases and J gave up 4 bases; unmatched junction bases: 6. Germline V gene data show CDR1 as MNHEY and CDR2 as SMNVEV (reference sequence). This CDR3 contains 15 residues. The CDR3 sequence: CASTRLAGAPDTQYF. DNA for the CDR3: TGTGCCAGCACGCGACTAGCGGGAGCCCCAGATACGCAGTATTTT.